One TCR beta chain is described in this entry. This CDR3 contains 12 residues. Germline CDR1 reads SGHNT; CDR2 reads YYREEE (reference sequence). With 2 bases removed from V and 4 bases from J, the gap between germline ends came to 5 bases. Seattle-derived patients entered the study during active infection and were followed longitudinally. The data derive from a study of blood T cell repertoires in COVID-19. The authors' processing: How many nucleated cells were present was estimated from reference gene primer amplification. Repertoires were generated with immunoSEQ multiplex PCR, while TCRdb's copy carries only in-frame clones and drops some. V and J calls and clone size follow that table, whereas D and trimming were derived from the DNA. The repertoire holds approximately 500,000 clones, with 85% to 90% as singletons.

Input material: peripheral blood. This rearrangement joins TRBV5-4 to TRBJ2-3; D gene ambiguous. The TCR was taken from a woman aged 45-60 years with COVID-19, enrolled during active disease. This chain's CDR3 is CASSLIADTQYF. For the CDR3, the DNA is TGTGCCAGCAGCTTAATAGCAGATACGCAGTATTTT. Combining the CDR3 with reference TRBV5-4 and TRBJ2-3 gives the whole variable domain ETGVTQSPTHLIKTRGQQVTLRCSSQSGHNTVSWYQQALGQGPQFIFQYYREEENGRGNFPPRFSGLQFPNYSSELNVNALELDDSALYLCASSLIADTQYFGPGTRLTVL.